Detailed here is one T cell receptor beta chain. Here immunoSEQ multiplex PCR was the method, and the copy in TCRdb shows in-frame clones only, minus some. Of 200,000 to 250,000 clones in the sample, 75% to 85% were seen once. The data belong to a study of blood T cell repertoires in COVID-19. Germline CDR1 is LGHDT and CDR2 is YNNKEL (reference sequence). The germline V and J ends were trimmed by 0 bases and 4 bases, with 8 bases remaining between them. This CDR3 has 14 residues. This rearrangement joins TRBV3-1 (or the pseudogene TRBV3-2) to TRBJ2-3; no firm D call. The sequenced sample was peripheral blood. This TCR derives from a woman aged 45-65 years with acute or convalescent COVID-19. This CDR3 reads CASSQDPESDTQYF. DNA of the CDR3: TGTGCCAGCAGCCAAGATCCCGAGTCAGATACGCAGTATTTT.